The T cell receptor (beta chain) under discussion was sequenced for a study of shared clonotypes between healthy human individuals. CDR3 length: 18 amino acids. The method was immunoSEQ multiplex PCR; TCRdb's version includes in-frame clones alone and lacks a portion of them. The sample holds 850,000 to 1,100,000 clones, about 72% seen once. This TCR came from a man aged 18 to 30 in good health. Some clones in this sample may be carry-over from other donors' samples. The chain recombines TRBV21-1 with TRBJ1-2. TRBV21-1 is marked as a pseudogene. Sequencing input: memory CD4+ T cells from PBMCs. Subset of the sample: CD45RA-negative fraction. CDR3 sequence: CASSKAQESTKLNYGYTF. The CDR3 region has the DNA TGTGCCAGCAGCAAAGCGCAGGAGTCCACGAAGCTTAACTATGGCTACACCTTC.